The entry below describes one TCR beta chain. It lacks a known antigen. This may be a read error: a much more frequent sequence differs by one nucleotide. Patients with hyperthyroidism were aged 18 to 65 years, had been newly diagnosed, and had a disease duration of less than 2 months. Patients with other autoimmune diseases, uncontrolled infections, pregnancy or lactation were excluded. Clinical symptoms, serum thyroxine, TRAb, thyroid ultrasound and orbital computed tomography formed the basis of the diagnosis. Total RNA was extracted with Trizol reagent and quality-checked on an Agilent 2100 Bioanalyzer. This sample was taken from a study of Graves' ophthalmopathy and Graves' hyperthyroidism (dated by TCRdb to the late 2010s). About the investigation overall: A patient counted as having stable hyperthyroidism if there was no progression to ophthalmopathy within 18 months of follow-up. The study used signatures of the TCR beta repertoire to tell Graves' ophthalmopathy apart from Graves' hyperthyroidism and to predict which patients would progress to ophthalmopathy. In total, approximately 130 blood samples were TCR-sequenced: around 42 ophthalmopathy, 75 hyperthyroidism and approximately 17 hyperthyroidism-to-ophthalmopathy patients. To explore V-J signatures that separate ophthalmopathy from hyperthyroidism, a discovery set of about a hundred patients was enrolled, consisting of under 50 with ophthalmopathy and some 56 with stable hyperthyroidism. For independent validation, a separate cohort was made up of 18 hyperthyroidism patients plus 17 patients who later progressed from hyperthyroidism to ophthalmopathy. In over 5 hyperthyroidism patients, the T-cell repertoires found in thyroid tissue were compared with those found in blood. Following sampling, methimazole starting at 30 mg daily was administered to hyperthyroidism patients, and high-dose intravenous methylprednisolone was administered to ophthalmopathy patients.

TCR beta CDR3 regions were amplified from RNA transcripts for repertoire sequencing. The first round of RT-PCR was done with HTBI primers and the Qiagen OneStep RT-PCR kit, and was followed by a second round of multiplex PCR, then size selection and purification. Libraries were sequenced on an Illumina HiSeq2000 using paired-end 100 bp reads. The study's own analysis went as follows. SOAPnuke was used for read processing, and reads with adapters, uncalled bases, a mean Phred below 15, or no exact constant-primer or identifier match were discarded. COPE v1.2.5 was used to merge the high-quality paired reads. Each unique nucleotide sequence was defined as a clonotype, and clonotypes were aligned to IMGT TRB V, D and J references with MiTCR v1.1. Analysis was restricted to V-J combinations with a frequency above 0.0001, which covered 99.2% of repertoires. A TCR clonal expansion and chaos score per V-J combination was defined as the ratio of F50 clonal expansion to chaos observed in the TCRdist matrix. Welch's t-statistics and random forest were used to reduce the features to some 13 V-J combinations, which were then used as input to a naive Bayes classifier. The similarity between thyroid and blood repertoires was quantified using the Morisita-Horn index. TCRdb's own reprocessing of the public reads used fastp at Q25 and MiXCR and kept productive beta chains. Entries are consolidated by CDR3 protein sequence, retaining the most common genes and DNA. The V and J calls shown here were made by TCRdb, not taken from the authors' results. The sample includes a few hundred thousand distinct CDR3 sequences, with about two fifths observed a single time. The ten largest account for 3.5% to 5% of the sample.

Findings and caveats that apply to the study as a whole: In validation, the model predicted ophthalmopathy progression with about 71% sensitivity and 72.22% specificity; some twelve predicted patients were CT-confirmed with GO in a median of approximately 6.2 months. Sample size was not statistically predetermined, and group allocation was not concealed from the investigators. Most of the expanded thyroid clonotypes with a frequency above 0.001 were also detected in blood, and it was suggested that the thyroid immune response may be reflected by blood repertoires. In cross-validation, the 13-signature model distinguished ophthalmopathy from stable hyperthyroidism with around 90% sensitivity and approximately 81% specificity, while in the test set the corresponding values were about 80% and 75%.

Taken from the germline V gene (reference sequence), the CDR1 and CDR2 loops are SEHNR and FQNEAQ. The CDR3 goes from the cysteine to the phenylalanine over 14 residues. Only the CDR3 region is kept as DNA, spanning 42 bases read in frame from base 1. V is pruned by 0 bases and J by 7 bases, leaving 5 bases of the junction without a gene match. This clonotype was obtained from an adult man with Graves' hyperthyroidism. The rearranged segments are TRBV7-9 and TRBJ1-2, with TRBD1 matching 7 junction bases. The sequenced sample was peripheral blood or thyroid tissue (not recorded which). CDR3 loop: CASSLATGPAGYTF. The DNA is TGTGCCAGCAGCTTAGCGACAGGGCCCGCTGGCTACACCTTC.